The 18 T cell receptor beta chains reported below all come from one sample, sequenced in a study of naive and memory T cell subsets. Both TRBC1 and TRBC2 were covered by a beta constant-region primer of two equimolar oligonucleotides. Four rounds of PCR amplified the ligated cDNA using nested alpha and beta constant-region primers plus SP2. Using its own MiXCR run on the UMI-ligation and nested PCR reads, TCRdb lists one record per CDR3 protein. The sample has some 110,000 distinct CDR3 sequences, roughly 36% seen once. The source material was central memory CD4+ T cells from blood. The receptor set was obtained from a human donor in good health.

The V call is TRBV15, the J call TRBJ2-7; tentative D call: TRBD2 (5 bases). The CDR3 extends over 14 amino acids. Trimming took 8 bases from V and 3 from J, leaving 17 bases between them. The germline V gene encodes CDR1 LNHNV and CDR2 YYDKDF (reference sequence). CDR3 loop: CATSGGRLNYEQYF. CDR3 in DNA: TGTGCCACCTCAGGAGGCCGCCTTAACTACGAGCAGTACTTC. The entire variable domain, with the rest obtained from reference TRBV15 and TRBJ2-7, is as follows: DAMVIQNPRYQVTQFGKPVTLSCSQTLNHNVMYWYQQKSSQAPKLLFHYYDKDFNNEADTPDNFQSRRPNTSFCFLDIRSPGLGDTAMYLCATSGGRLNYEQYFGPGTRLTVT.

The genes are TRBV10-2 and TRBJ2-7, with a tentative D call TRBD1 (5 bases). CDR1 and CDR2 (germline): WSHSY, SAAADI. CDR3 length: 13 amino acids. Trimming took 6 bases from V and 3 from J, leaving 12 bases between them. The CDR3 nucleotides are TGCGCCAGCAGCCAGGGATTATTCTACGAGCAGTACTTC. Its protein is CASSQGLFYEQYF.

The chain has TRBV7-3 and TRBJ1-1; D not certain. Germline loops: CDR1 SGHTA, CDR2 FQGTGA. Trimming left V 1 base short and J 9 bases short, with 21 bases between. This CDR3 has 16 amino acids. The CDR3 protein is CASSLKGQATGLKAFF. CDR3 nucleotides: TGTGCCAGCAGCTTAAAAGGGCAGGCCACTGGACTGAAAGCTTTCTTT.

CDR3 amino acids: CASSLPQVNQPQHF. The CDR3 DNA reads as TGTGCCAGCAGTTTACCTCAGGTGAATCAGCCCCAGCATTTT. The rearrangement uses TRBV28 and TRBJ1-5; no clear D. V lost 2 bases and J lost 4, with 9 bases in between. Germline V lookup: CDR1 MDHEN, CDR2 SYDVKM. CDR3 size: 14 residues.

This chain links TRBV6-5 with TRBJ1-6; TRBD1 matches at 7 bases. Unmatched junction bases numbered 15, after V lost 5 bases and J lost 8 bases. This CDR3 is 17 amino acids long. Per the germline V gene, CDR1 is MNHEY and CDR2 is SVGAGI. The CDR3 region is CASSKTGTAYRDSPLHF. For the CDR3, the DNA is TGTGCCAGCAGTAAGACAGGGACGGCTTATAGGGATTCACCCCTCCACTTT.

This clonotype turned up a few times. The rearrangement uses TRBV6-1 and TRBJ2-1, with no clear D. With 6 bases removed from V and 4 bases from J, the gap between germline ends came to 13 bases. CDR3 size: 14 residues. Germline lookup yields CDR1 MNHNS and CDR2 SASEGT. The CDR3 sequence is CASRTRTVYNEQFF. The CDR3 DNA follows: TGTGCCAGCAGAACCCGGACGGTGTACAATGAGCAGTTCTTC.

The CDR3 protein is CATSTPNTEAFF. The CDR3 DNA reads as TGTGCCACCAGCACGCCAAACACTGAAGCTTTCTTT. J is TRBJ1-1 and V is TRBV15; D ambiguous. Germline V gene lookup returns CDR1 LNHNV and CDR2 YYDKDF (reference sequence). CDR3 length equals 12 residues. V lost 4 bases, J lost 2 bases, and 5 bases lay in between.

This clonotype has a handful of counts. The CDR3 sequence is CASTNRTSVYNEQFF. DNA of the CDR3: TGCGCCAGCACCAATCGGACTAGCGTGTACAATGAGCAGTTCTTC. The rearrangement uses TRBV10-2 and TRBJ2-1; the match to TRBD2 covers 9 bases. The length of the CDR3 is 15 residues. Germline CDR1 and CDR2: WSHSY and SAAADI. Unmatched junction bases numbered 8, after V lost 7 bases and J lost 4 bases.

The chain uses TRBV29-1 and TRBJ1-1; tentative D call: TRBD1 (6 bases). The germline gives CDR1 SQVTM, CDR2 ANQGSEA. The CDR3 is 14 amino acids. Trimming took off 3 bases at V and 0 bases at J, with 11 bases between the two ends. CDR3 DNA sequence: TGCAGCGTTGAGGCGGGACATATGAACACTGAAGCTTTCTTT. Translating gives CSVEAGHMNTEAFF.

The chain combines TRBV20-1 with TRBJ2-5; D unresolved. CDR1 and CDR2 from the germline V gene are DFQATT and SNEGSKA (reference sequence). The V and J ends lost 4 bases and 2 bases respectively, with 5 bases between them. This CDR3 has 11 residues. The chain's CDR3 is CSAIPQETQYF. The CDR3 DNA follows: TGCAGTGCTATTCCACAAGAGACCCAGTACTTC.

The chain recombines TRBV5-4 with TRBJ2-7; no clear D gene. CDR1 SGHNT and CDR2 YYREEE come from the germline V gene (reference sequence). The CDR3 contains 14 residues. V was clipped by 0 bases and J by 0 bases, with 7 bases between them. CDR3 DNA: TGTGCCAGCAGCTTGGGCTTAAACTCCTACGAGCAGTACTTC. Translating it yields CASSLGLNSYEQYF.

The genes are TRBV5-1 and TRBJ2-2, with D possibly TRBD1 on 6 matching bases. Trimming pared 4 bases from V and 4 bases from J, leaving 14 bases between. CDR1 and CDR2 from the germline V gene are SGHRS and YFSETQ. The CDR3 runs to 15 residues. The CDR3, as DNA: TGCGCCAGCAGCCACAACCAGGGGCCCACCGGGGAGCTGTTTTTT. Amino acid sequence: CASSHNQGPTGELFF.

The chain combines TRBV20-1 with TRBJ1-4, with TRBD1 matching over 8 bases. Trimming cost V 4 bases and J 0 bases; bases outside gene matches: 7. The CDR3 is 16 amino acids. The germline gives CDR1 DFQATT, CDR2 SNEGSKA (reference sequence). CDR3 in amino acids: CSAIDRGHATNEKLFF. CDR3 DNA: TGCAGTGCTATCGACAGGGGACATGCAACTAATGAAAAACTGTTTTTT.

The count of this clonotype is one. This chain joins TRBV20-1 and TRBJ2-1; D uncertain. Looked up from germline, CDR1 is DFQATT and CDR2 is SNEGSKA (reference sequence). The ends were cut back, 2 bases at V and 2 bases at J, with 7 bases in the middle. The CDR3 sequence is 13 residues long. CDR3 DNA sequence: TGCAGTGCTAGAAGAAGGGCCTACAATGAGCAGTTCTTC. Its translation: CSARRRAYNEQFF.

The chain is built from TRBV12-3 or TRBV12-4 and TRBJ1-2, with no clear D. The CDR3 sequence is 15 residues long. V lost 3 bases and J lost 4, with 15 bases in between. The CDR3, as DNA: TGTGCCAGCAGTTTCGGTAACGAGTTGACCTATGGCTACACCTTC. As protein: CASSFGNELTYGYTF.

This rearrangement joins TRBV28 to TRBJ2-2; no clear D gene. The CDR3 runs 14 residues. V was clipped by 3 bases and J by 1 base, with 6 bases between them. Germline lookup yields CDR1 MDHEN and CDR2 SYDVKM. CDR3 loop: CASSLYGNTGELFF. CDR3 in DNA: TGTGCCAGCAGTTTGTACGGGAACACCGGGGAGCTGTTTTTT.

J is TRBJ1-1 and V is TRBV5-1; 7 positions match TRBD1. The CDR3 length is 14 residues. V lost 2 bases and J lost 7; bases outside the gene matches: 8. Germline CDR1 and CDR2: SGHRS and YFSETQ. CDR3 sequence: CASSLKGAVGEAFF. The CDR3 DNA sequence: TGCGCCAGCAGCTTAAAGGGGGCCGTAGGTGAAGCTTTCTTT.

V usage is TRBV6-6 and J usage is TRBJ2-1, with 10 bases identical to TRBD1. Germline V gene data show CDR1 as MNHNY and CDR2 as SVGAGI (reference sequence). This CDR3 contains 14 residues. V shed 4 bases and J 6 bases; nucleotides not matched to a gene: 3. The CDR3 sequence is CASSSRDRGNEQFF. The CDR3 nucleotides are TGTGCCAGCAGTTCCCGGGACAGGGGCAATGAGCAGTTCTTC.